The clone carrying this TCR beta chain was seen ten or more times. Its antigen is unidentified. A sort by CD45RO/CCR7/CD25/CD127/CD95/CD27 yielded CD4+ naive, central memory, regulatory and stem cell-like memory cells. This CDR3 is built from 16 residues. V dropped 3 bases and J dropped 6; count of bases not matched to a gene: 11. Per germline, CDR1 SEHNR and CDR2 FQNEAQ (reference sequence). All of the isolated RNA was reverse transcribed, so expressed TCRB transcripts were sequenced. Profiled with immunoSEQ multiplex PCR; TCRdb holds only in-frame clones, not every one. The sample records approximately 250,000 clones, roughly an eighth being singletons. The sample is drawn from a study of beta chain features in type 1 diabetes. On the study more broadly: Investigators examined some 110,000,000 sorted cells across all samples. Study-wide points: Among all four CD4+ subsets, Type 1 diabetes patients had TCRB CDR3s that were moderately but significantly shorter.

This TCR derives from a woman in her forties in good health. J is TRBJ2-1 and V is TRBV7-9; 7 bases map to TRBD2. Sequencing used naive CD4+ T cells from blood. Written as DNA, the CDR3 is TGTGCCAGCAGCTTCCCCCGGAATCCGGGGGGCAATGAGCAGTTCTTC. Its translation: CASSFPRNPGGNEQFF.